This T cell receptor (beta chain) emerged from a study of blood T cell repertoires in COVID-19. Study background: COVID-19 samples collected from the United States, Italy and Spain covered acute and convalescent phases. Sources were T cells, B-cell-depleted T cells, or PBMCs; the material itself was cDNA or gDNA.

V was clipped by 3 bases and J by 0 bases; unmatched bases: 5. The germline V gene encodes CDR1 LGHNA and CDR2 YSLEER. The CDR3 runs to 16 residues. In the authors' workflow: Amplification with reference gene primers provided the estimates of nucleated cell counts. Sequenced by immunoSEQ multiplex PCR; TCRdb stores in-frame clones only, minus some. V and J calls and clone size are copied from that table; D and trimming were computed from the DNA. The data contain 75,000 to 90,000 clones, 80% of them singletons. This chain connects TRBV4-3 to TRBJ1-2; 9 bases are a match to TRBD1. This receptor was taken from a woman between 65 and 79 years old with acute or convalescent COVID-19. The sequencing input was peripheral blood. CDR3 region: CASSQPGQGANYGYTF. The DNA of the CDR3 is TGCGCCAGCAGCCAGCCGGGACAGGGAGCTAACTATGGCTACACCTTC.